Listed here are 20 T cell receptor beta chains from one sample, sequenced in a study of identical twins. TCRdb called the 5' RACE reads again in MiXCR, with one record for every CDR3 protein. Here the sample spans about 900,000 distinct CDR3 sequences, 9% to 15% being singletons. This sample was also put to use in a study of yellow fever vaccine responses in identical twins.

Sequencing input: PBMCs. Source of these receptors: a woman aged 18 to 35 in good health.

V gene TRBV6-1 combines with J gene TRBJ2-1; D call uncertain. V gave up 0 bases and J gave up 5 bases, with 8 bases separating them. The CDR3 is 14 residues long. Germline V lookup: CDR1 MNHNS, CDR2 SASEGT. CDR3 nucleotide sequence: TGTGCCAGCAGTGAAGCTCCTGGAAACAATGAGCAGTTCTTC. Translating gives CASSEAPGNNEQFF.

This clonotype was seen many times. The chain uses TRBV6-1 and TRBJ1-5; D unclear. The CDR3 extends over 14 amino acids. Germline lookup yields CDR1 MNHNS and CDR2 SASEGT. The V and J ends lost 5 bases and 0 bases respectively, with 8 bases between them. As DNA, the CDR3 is TGTGCCAGCAGTATGGGGTATAGCAATCAGCCCCAGCATTTT. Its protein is CASSMGYSNQPQHF.

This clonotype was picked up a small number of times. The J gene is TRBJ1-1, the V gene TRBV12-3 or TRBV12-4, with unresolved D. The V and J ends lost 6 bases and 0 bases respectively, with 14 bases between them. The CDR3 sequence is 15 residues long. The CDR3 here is CASRKEGRMNTEAFF. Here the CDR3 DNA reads TGTGCCAGCAGAAAGGAGGGCAGGATGAACACTGAAGCTTTCTTT.

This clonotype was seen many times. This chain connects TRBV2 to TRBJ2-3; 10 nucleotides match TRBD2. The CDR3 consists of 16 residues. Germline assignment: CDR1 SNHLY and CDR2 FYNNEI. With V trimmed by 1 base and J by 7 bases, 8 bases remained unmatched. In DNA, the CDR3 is TGTGCCAGCAGTGAAGGAGCGGGGGGGCCGTGGTATACGCAGTATTTT. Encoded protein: CASSEGAGGPWYTQYF. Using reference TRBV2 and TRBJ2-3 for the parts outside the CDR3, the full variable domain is EPEVTQTPSHQVTQMGQEVILRCVPISNHLYFYWYRQILGQKVEFLVSFYNNEISEKSEIFDDQFSVERPDGSNFTLKIRSTKLEDSAMYFCASSEGAGGPWYTQYFGPGTRLTVL.

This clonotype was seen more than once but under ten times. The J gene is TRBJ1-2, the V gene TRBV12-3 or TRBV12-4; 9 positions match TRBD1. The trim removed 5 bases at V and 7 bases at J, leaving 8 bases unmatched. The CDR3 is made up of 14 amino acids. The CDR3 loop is CASSLGQGRVGYTF. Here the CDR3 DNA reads TGTGCCAGCAGTCTCGGACAGGGGCGGGTTGGCTACACCTTC.

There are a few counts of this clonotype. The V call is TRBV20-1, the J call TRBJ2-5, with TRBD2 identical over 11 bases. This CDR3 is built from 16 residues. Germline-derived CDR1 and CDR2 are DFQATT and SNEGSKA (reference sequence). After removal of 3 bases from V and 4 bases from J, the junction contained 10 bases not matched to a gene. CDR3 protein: CSASPLSGGGLETQYF. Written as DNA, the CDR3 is TGCAGTGCTAGTCCCCTTAGCGGGGGGGGTTTAGAGACCCAGTACTTC.

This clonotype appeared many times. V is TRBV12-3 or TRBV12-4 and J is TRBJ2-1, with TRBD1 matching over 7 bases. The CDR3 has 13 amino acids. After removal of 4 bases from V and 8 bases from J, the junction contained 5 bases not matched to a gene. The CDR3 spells CASSSDRDHEQFF. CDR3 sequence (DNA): TGTGCCAGCAGTTCCGACAGGGACCATGAGCAGTTCTTC.

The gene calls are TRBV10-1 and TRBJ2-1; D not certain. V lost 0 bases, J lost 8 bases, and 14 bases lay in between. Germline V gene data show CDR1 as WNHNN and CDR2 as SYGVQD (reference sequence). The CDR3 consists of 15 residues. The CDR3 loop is CASSESGFLGHEQFF. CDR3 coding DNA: TGCGCCAGCAGTGAGTCGGGGTTCTTGGGCCATGAGCAGTTCTTC.

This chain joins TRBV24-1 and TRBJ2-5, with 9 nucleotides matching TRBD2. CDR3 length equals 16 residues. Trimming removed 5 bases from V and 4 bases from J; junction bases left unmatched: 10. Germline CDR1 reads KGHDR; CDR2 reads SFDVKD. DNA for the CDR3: TGTGCCACCAGTGCTGGTGTAGCGGGGGATAGAGAGACCCAGTACTTC. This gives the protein CATSAGVAGDRETQYF.

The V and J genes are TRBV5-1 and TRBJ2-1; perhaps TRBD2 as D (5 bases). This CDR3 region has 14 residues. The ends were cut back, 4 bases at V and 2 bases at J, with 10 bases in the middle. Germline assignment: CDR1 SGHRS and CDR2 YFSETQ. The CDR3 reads CASSGTGAYNEQFF. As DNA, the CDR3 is TGCGCCAGCAGCGGAACCGGGGCCTACAATGAGCAGTTCTTC.

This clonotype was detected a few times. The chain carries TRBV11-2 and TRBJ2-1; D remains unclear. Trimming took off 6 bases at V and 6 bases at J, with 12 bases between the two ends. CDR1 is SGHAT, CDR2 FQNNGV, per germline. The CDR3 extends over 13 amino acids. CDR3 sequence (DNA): TGTGCCAGCAGGGGAACTCAGTTCAATGAGCAGTTCTTC. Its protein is CASRGTQFNEQFF.

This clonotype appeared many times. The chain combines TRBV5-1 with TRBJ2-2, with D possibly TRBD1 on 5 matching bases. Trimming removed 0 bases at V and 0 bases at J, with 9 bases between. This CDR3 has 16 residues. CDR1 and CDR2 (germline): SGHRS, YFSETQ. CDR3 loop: CASSLGGGPNTGELFF. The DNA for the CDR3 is TGCGCCAGCAGCTTGGGGGGCGGACCGAACACCGGGGAGCTGTTTTTT.

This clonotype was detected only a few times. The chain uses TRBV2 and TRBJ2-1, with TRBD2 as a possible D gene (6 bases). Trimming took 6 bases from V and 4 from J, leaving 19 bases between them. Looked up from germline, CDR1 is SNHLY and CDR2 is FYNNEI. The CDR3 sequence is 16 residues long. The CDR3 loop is CASRKEGGGLYNEQFF. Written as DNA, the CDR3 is TGTGCCAGCAGGAAGGAGGGCGGAGGTCTATACAATGAGCAGTTCTTC.

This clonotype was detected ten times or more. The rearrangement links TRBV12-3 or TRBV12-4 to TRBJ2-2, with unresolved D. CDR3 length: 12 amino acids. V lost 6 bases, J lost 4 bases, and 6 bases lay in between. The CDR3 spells CASSTRTGELFF. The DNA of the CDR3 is TGTGCCAGCAGCACCCGCACCGGGGAGCTGTTTTTT.

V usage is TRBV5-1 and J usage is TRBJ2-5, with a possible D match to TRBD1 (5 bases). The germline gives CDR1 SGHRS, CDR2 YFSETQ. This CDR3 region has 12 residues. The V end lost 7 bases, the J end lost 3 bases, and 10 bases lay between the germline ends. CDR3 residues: CASGAGKETQYF. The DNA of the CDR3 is TGCGCCAGCGGGGCAGGGAAAGAGACCCAGTACTTC.

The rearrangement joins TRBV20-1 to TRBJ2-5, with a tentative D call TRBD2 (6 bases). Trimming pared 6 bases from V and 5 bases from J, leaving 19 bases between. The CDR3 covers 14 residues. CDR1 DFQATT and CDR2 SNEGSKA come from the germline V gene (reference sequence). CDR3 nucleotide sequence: TGCAGTGCCACCTCCGGGACTGGTGGGGAGACCCAGTACTTC. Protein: CSATSGTGGETQYF.

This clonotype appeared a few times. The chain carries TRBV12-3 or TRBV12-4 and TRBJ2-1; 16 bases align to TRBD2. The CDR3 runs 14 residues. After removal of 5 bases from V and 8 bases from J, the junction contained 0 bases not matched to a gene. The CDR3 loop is CASSGTSGGDEQFF. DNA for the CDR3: TGTGCCAGCAGTGGGACTAGCGGGGGGGATGAGCAGTTCTTC.

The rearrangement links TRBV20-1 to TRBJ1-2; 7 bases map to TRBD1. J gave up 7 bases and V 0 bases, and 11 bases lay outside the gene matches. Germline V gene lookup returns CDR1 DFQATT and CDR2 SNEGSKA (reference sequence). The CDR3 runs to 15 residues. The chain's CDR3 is CSARDRKGASLGYTF. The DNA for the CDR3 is TGCAGTGCTAGAGATCGAAAGGGGGCCTCCCTTGGCTACACCTTC.

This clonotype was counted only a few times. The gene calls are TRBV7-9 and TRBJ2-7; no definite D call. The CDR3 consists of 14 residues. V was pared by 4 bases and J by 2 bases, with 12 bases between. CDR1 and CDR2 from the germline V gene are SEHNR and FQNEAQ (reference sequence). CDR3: CASSSLDRPYEQYF. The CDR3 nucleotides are TGTGCCAGCAGCTCCCTCGACCGGCCCTACGAGCAGTACTTC.

CDR3 region: CASSPTPGGASDTQYF. The CDR3 DNA reads TGTGCCAGCAGCCCGACCCCAGGGGGCGCCTCAGATACGCAGTATTTT. The chain recombines TRBV9 with TRBJ2-3, with 8 bases aligning to TRBD1. The CDR3 covers 16 residues. Germline CDR1 reads SGDLS; CDR2 reads YYNGEE. With 4 bases clipped from V and 4 bases from J, the junction kept 11 bases outside the gene matches.